These 25 T cell receptor beta chains share one sample of origin, sequenced in a study of naive and memory T cell subsets. Adult healthy volunteers gave 2.5 ml peripheral blood for whole-blood RNA. Reverse transcription of blood and skin TCR RNA was primed at alpha and beta constant regions. MiXCR, run by TCRdb on the 5' RACE reads, gives a single entry per CDR3 protein. The sample records more than 20,000 distinct CDR3 sequences, roughly a quarter being singletons. The receptors stem from a female donor in good health.

The gene calls are TRBV20-1 and TRBJ2-7; D possibly corresponds to TRBD2 (5 bases). Trimming left V 3 bases short and J 0 bases short, with 15 bases between. The CDR3 is 15 amino acids. In germline, CDR1 is DFQATT, CDR2 SNEGSKA (reference sequence). This chain's CDR3 is CSASGVSASSYEQYF. The CDR3 DNA follows: TGCAGTGCTAGTGGGGTTAGCGCTAGCTCCTACGAGCAGTACTTC.

The chain recombines TRBV6-2 or TRBV6-3 with TRBJ2-7; D might be TRBD1 or TRBD2, each matching 5 bases. Per the germline V gene, CDR1 is MNHEY and CDR2 is SVGEGT. V was shortened by 5 bases and J by 1 base, with 12 bases between the two germline ends. The CDR3 has 14 amino acids. As DNA, the CDR3 is TGTGCCAGCAGTAAACGGGACCCATCCTACGAGCAGTACTTC. Encoded protein: CASSKRDPSYEQYF.

The V gene is TRBV7-8, the J gene TRBJ2-3; D is possibly TRBD1 (5 bases). Germline values: CDR1 SGHVS, CDR2 FQNEAQ. V lost 2 bases to trimming and J lost 3 bases, with 12 bases between them. CDR3 length: 15 amino acids. The DNA of the CDR3 is TGTGCCAGCAGCTTAATTCTGGGGCCGACAGATACGCAGTATTTT. It specifies CASSLILGPTDTQYF.

This clonotype was recorded many times. The final CDR3 position lacks the conserved phenylalanine or tryptophan, pointing to a likely read error. The chain has TRBV25-1 and TRBJ2-1; 10 bases are a match to TRBD2. J lost 2 bases, V lost 8 bases, and 0 bases had no gene match. Germline V CDR1 and CDR2: MGHDK, SYGVNS. This CDR3 has 13 amino acids. The CDR3 protein is CASGLAAYNEQFS. The CDR3 DNA reads TGTGCCAGCGGACTAGCGGCCTACAATGAGCAGTTCTCC.

By frequency in the sample, this clonotype is medium-sized. The junction does not match germline at one end; this may be a read error. This chain connects TRBV5-1 to TRBJ1-2; possible D gene TRBD1, 5 bases. The CDR3 sequence is 12 residues long. Germline V lookup: CDR1 SGHRS, CDR2 YFSETQ. The CDR3 spells CASKRDNYGYTF. For the CDR3, the DNA is TGCGCAAGCAAACGGGACAACTATGGCTACACCTTC.

The rearrangement links TRBV5-1 to TRBJ2-5; 9 positions match TRBD2. The CDR3 totals 14 residues. Trimming cost V 4 bases and J 5 bases; bases outside gene matches: 6. Germline V CDR1 and CDR2: SGHRS, YFSETQ. The chain's CDR3 is CASSTGLARETQYF. The CDR3 DNA is TGCGCCAGCAGCACCGGACTAGCGAGGGAGACCCAGTACTTC. Complete variable domain (other parts from reference TRBV5-1 and TRBJ2-5): KAGVTQTPRYLIKTRGQQVTLSCSPISGHRSVSWYQQTPGQGLQFLFEYFSETQRNKGNFPGRFSGRQFSNSRSEMNVSTLELGDSALYLCASSTGLARETQYFGPGTRLLVL.

This clonotype has just a few counts. The chain combines TRBV29-1 with TRBJ1-4, with D possibly being TRBD1 (5 bases). CDR3 length equals 12 residues. V was cut by 6 bases and J by 4 bases, with 9 bases left in between. The V gene's germline CDR1 is SQVTM and CDR2 ANQGSEA. DNA for the CDR3: TGCAGCGTCCAGGGAAATAATGAAAAACTGTTTTTT. This gives the protein CSVQGNNEKLFF.

In this sample, this clonotype turned up many times. The chain has TRBV20-1 and TRBJ2-1; D call uncertain. This CDR3 is built from 11 residues. Trimming took off 5 bases at V and 8 bases at J, with 10 bases between the two ends. CDR1 and CDR2 from the germline V gene are DFQATT and SNEGSKA (reference sequence). The CDR3: CSAARTHEQFF. The CDR3 nucleotides read TGCAGTGCTGCGCGGACCCATGAGCAGTTCTTC.

V gene TRBV12-5 combines with J gene TRBJ1-1; TRBD1 might be the D (5 bases). From germline, CDR1 is LGHNT and CDR2 FRNRAP. The CDR3 totals 14 residues. Trimming took off 5 bases at V and 6 bases at J, with 16 bases between the two ends. The CDR3 DNA is TGTGCTAGTGGTATATTGAGCGGAGGGGCTGAAGCTTTCTTT. As protein: CASGILSGGAEAFF.

This clonotype was seen ten or more times. This chain joins TRBV20-1 and TRBJ1-5, with a tentative D call TRBD1 (5 bases). This CDR3 spans 13 amino acids. V lost 5 bases and J 3 bases, leaving 11 bases between the germline ends. Germline V gene sequence: CDR1 DFQATT, CDR2 SNEGSKA (reference sequence). The CDR3 bases are TGCAGTGCTCTGAGACAGTCCAATCAGCCCCAGCATTTT. It codes for CSALRQSNQPQHF.

This clonotype was observed at least ten times. The CDR3 DNA reads as TGCAGCGTGGGACTAGCGGGGGATGAGCAGTTCTTC. This sequence encodes CSVGLAGDEQFF. This chain uses TRBV29-1 with TRBJ2-1; 14 bases align to TRBD2. Germline V gene data show CDR1 as SQVTM and CDR2 as ANQGSEA. This CDR3 has 12 amino acids. Trimming at V came to 6 bases and at J to 8 bases, leaving 0 bases not matched to a gene.

There are many counts of this clonotype. The chain couples TRBV6-4 to TRBJ2-1; the D gene is possibly TRBD2 (5 bases). CDR3 length: 14 residues. Deletions cut 4 bases from V and 3 bases from J, with 10 bases between. Germline CDR1 and CDR2: MRHNA and SNTAGT. CDR3 sequence (DNA): TGTGCCAGCAGTGCGAGCGGAGACTACAATGAGCAGTTCTTC. It codes for CASSASGDYNEQFF.

This clonotype was counted at least ten times. The chain employs TRBV7-8 and TRBJ2-2; D is unclear. Trimming removed 5 bases from V and 4 bases from J, with 8 bases in between. This CDR3 is 13 amino acids long. Germline V gene lookup returns CDR1 SGHVS and CDR2 FQNEAQ. CDR3 bases: TGTGCCAGCAGCCCACGATCCACCGGGGAGCTGTTTTTT. This codes for CASSPRSTGELFF.

On this clonotype itself: At one end the junction does not follow the germline gene, possibly because of a read error. V gene TRBV20-1 combines with J gene TRBJ1-2, with 7 bases identical to TRBD1. This CDR3 has 13 residues. Germline V gene data show CDR1 as DFQATT and CDR2 as SNEGSKA (reference sequence). The CDR3 coding sequence is TGCAGTGCTCTTGCCGGGACAGACTATCGCTACACCTTC. Translated: CSALAGTDYRYTF.

This sequence joins TRBV6-5 and TRBJ2-3; weak D call: TRBD1 (6 bases). The CDR3 is made up of 15 amino acids. V was cut by 0 bases and J by 0 bases, with 7 bases left in between. CDR1 is MNHEY, CDR2 SVGAGI, per germline. CDR3 loop: CASSYSGASTDTQYF. CDR3 bases: TGTGCCAGCAGTTACTCGGGGGCTAGCACAGATACGCAGTATTTT.

In its sample, this clonotype was seen many times. The chain carries TRBV29-1 and TRBJ1-1, with D unclear. V was clipped by 3 bases and J by 5 bases, with 13 bases between them. CDR1 and CDR2 (germline): SQVTM, ANQGSEA. This CDR3 has 13 residues. CDR3 in amino acids: CSVESEGWTEAFF. CDR3 coding DNA: TGCAGCGTTGAGTCGGAAGGGTGGACTGAAGCTTTCTTT.

In this sample, this clonotype turned up a few times. CDR3 nucleotides: TGCAGTGCCATAAAGGGCAATCAGCCCCAGCATTTT. It translates to CSAIKGNQPQHF. V gene TRBV20-1 combines with J gene TRBJ1-5; D is unresolved. V was trimmed by 6 bases and J by 2 bases, leaving 8 bases between them. The germline gives CDR1 DFQATT, CDR2 SNEGSKA (reference sequence). CDR3 size: 12 residues.

This clonotype was observed a handful of times. The V gene is TRBV19, the J gene TRBJ2-3, with 13 bases identical to TRBD2. The germline V gene has CDR1 LNHDA and CDR2 SQIVND (reference sequence). CDR3 size: 17 residues. Trimming removed 3 bases from V and 4 bases from J; junction bases left unmatched: 7. The CDR3 nucleotides are TGTGCCAGTAGTATCGGCCGGACTAGCGGGAGCCCAGATACGCAGTATTTT. Translated, it gives CASSIGRTSGSPDTQYF.

This chain links TRBV29-1 with TRBJ2-5; no definite D call. The CDR3 totals 11 residues. V was cut by 7 bases and J by 3 bases, with 9 bases left in between. Germline V lookup: CDR1 SQVTM, CDR2 ANQGSEA. The CDR3 here is CSAVNEETQYF. CDR3 sequence (DNA): TGCAGCGCCGTAAACGAAGAGACCCAGTACTTC.

V and J are TRBV20-1 and TRBJ1-1, with D possibly TRBD1 on 6 matching bases. Trimming took 3 bases from V and 4 from J, leaving 15 bases between them. Germline CDR1 is DFQATT and CDR2 is SNEGSKA (reference sequence). The CDR3 runs 14 residues. CDR3 loop: CSASGGGWGTEAFF. In DNA form, the CDR3 reads TGCAGTGCTAGTGGAGGGGGATGGGGCACTGAAGCTTTCTTT.

This rearrangement joins TRBV6-6 to TRBJ2-1; perhaps TRBD2 as D (6 bases). CDR1 is MNHNY and CDR2 is SVGAGI in the germline V gene (reference sequence). The CDR3 runs 14 residues. Trimming cost V 2 bases and J 15 bases, with 20 bases left between them. The CDR3 region has the DNA TGTGCCAGCAGTTACGAAGAGGGACTTCCGTTGCGGTTCTTC. It codes for CASSYEEGLPLRFF.

This clonotype appeared a few times. The chain couples TRBV7-2 to TRBJ2-7; D gene uncertain. The V end was cut by 4 bases, the J end by 3 bases, with 7 bases between. CDR1 and CDR2 from the germline V gene are SGHTA and FQGNSA. The CDR3 consists of 12 residues. The CDR3 DNA sequence: TGTGCCAGCAGCTCCCGCGGCTACGAGCAGTACTTC. It translates to CASSSRGYEQYF. Together with reference TRBV7-2 and TRBJ2-7, the CDR3 gives the full variable domain: GAGVSQSPSNKVTEKGKDVELRCDPISGHTALYWYRQSLGQGLEFLIYFQGNSAPDKSGLPSDRFSAERTGGSVSTLTIQRTQQEDSAVYLCASSSRGYEQYFGPGTRLTVT.

The rearrangement joins TRBV6-5 to TRBJ2-7, with 9 nucleotides matching TRBD1. The length of the CDR3 is 15 residues. The germline V gene encodes CDR1 MNHEY and CDR2 SVGAGI. Trimming took 7 bases from V and 2 from J; bases not matched to a gene: 9. CDR3: CASKTGQGSAYEQYF. The CDR3 coding sequence is TGTGCCAGCAAAACAGGACAGGGGAGTGCCTACGAGCAGTACTTC.

The V call is TRBV7-8, the J call TRBJ2-1, with TRBD2 identical over 12 bases. V shed 5 bases, J shed 9 bases, and the junction held 11 bases outside the gene matches. CDR1 and CDR2 from the germline V gene are SGHVS and FQNEAQ. This CDR3 spans 16 amino acids. In DNA form, the CDR3 reads TGTGCCAGCAGCCGCCTAAGGACTAGCGGGAAAGGTGAGCAGTTCTTC. Translated, it gives CASSRLRTSGKGEQFF.

This chain links TRBV6-1 with TRBJ1-6; 7 nucleotides agree with TRBD1. J gave up 8 bases and V 3 bases, and 4 bases lay outside the gene matches. Germline V CDR1 and CDR2: MNHNS, SASEGT. The CDR3 has 14 amino acids. CDR3 in DNA: TGTGCCAGCAGTGACAGGGGGAGGGATTCACCCCTCCACTTT. Translated: CASSDRGRDSPLHF.